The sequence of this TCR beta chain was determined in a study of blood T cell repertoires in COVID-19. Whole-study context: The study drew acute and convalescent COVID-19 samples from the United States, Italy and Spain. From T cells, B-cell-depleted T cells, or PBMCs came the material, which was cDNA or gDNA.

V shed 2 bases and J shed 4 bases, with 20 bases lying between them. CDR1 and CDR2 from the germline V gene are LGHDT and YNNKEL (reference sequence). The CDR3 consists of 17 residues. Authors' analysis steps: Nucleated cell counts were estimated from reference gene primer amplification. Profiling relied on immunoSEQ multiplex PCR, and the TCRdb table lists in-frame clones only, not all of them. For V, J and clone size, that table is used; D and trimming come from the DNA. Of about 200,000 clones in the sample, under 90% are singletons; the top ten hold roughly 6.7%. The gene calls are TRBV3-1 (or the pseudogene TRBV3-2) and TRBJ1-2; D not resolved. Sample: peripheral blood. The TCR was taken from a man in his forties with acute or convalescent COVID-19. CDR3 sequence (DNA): TGTGCCAGCAGCCAATTCTTCGAAAGCTCACTGCGCTATGGCTACACCTTC. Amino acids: CASSQFFESSLRYGYTF.